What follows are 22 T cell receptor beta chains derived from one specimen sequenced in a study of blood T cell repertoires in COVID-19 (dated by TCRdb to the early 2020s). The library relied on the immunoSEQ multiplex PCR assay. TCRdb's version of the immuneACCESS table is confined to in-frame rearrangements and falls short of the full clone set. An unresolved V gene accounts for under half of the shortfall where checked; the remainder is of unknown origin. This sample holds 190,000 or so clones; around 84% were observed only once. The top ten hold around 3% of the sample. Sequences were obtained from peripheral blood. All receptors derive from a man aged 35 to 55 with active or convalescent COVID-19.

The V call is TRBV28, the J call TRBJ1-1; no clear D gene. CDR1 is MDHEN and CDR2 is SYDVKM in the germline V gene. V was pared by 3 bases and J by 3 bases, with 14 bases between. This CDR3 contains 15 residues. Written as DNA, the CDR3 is TGTGCCAGCAGTTTCAAAGACGCGGGTCACACTGAAGCTTTCTTT. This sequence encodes CASSFKDAGHTEAFF.

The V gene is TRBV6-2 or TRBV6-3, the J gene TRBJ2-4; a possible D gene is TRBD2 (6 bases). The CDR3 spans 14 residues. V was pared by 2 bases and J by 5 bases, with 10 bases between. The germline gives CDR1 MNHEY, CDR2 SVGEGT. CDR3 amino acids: CASSYGGVENIQYF. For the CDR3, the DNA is TGTGCCAGCAGTTACGGAGGGGTGGAAAACATTCAGTACTTC.

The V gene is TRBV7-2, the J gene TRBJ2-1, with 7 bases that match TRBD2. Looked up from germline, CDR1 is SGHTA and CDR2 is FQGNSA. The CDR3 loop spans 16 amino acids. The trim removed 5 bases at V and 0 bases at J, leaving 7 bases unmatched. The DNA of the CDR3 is TGTGCCAGCAGCCTTTCCGGGACTAACTCCTACAATGAGCAGTTCTTC. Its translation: CASSLSGTNSYNEQFF.

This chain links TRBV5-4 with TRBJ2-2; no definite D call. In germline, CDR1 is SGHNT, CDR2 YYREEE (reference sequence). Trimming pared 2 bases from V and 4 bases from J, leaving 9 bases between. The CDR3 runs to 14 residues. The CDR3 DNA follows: TGTGCCAGCAGCTTTTTTGGCACCACCGGGGAGCTGTTTTTT. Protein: CASSFFGTTGELFF.

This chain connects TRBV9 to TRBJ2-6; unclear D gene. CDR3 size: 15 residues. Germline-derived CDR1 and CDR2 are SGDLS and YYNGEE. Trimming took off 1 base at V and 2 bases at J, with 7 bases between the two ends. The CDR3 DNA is TGTGCCAGCAGCGTAATGGCCCCTGGGGCCAACGTCCTGACTTTC. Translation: CASSVMAPGANVLTF.

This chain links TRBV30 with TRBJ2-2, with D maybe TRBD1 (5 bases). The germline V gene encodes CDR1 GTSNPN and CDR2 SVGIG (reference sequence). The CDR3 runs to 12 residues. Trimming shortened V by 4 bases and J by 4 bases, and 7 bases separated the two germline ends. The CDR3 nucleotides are TGTGCCTGGAAGGGGTTCACCGGGGAGCTGTTTTTT. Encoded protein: CAWKGFTGELFF.

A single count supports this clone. The CDR3 loop reads CASSVTGVNYGYTF. In DNA form, the CDR3 reads TGTGCCAGCAGCGTCACAGGGGTTAACTATGGCTACACCTTC. The chain employs TRBV9 and TRBJ1-2; 7 bases are shared with TRBD1. The germline V gene has CDR1 SGDLS and CDR2 YYNGEE. J lost 1 base, V lost 2 bases, and 2 bases had no gene match. The CDR3 has 14 amino acids.

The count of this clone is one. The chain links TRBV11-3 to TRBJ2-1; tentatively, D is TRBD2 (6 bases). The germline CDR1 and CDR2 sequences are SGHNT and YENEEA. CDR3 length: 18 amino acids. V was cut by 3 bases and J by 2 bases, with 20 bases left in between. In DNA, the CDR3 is TGTGCCAGCAGCTTCCTACTATTAGGGACTTCCACCTACAATGAGCAGTTCTTC. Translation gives CASSFLLLGTSTYNEQFF.

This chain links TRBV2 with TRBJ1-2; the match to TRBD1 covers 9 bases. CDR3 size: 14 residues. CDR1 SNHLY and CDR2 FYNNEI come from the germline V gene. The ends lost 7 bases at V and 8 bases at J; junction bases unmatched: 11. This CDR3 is CASKVGGQGRGYTF. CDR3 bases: TGTGCCAGCAAGGTCGGGGGACAGGGTAGGGGCTACACCTTC. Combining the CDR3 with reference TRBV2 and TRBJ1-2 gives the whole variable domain EPEVTQTPSHQVTQMGQEVILRCVPISNHLYFYWYRQILGQKVEFLVSFYNNEISEKSEIFDDQFSVERPDGSNFTLKIRSTKLEDSAMYFCASKVGGQGRGYTFGSGTRLTVV.

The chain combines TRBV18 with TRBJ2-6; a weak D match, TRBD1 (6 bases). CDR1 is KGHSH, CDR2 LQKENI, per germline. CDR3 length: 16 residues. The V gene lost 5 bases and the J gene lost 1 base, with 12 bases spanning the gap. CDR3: CASSSTGSSGANVLTF. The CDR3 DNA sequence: TGTGCCAGCTCATCCACAGGGTCTTCTGGGGCCAACGTCCTGACTTTC. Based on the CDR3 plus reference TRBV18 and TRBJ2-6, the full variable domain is NAGVMQNPRHLVRRRGQEARLRCSPMKGHSHVYWYRQLPEEGLKFMVYLQKENIIDESGMPKERFSAEFPKEGPSILRIQQVVRGDSAAYFCASSSTGSSGANVLTFGAGSRLTVL.

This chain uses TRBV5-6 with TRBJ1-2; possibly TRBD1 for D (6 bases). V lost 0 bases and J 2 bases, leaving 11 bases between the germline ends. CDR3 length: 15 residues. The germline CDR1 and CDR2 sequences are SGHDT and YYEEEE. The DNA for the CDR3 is TGTGCCAGCAGCTTGGCACCAGGGGCGAACTATGGCTACACCTTC. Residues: CASSLAPGANYGYTF.

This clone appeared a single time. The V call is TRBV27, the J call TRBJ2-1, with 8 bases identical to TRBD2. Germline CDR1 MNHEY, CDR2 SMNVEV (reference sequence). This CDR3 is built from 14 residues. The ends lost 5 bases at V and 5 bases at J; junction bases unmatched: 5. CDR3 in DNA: TGTGCCAGCAGTGGAGCGGGGGTAAACAATGAGCAGTTCTTC. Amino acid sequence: CASSGAGVNNEQFF.

CDR3: CASSQVSGGEQFF. The DNA of the CDR3 is TGCGCCAGCAGCCAAGTCTCCGGGGGTGAGCAGTTCTTC. V and J are TRBV4-1 and TRBJ2-1, with D perhaps matching TRBD2 (6 bases). CDR3 length equals 13 residues. Germline CDR1 and CDR2: MGHRA and YSYEKL. V was shortened by 1 base and J by 9 bases, with 10 bases between the two germline ends.

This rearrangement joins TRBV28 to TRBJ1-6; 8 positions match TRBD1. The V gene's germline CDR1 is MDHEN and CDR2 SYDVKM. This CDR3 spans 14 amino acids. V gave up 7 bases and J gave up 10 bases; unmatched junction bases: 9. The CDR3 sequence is CASTSTGERSPLHF. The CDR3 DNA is TGTGCCAGCACCTCGACAGGGGAGCGATCACCCCTCCACTTT.

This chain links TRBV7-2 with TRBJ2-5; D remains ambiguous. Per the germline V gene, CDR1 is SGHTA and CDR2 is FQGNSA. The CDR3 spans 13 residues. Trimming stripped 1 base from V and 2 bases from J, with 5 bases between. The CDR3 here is CASSLGRQETQYF. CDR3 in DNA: TGTGCCAGCAGCTTAGGTAGACAAGAGACCCAGTACTTC.

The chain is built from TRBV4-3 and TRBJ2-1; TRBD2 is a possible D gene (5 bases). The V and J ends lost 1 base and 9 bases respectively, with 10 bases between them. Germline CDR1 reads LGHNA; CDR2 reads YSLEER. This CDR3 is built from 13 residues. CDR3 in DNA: TGCGCCAGCAGCCAAGGGGGTCGGGGTGAGCAGTTCTTC. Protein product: CASSQGGRGEQFF.

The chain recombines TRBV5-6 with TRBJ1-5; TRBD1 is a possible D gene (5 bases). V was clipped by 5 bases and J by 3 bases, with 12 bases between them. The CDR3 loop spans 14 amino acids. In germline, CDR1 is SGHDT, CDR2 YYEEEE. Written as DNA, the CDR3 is TGTGCCAGCAGTCGGGGGTCAGTCAATCAGCCCCAGCATTTT. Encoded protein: CASSRGSVNQPQHF. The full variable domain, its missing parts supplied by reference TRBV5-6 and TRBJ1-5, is DAGVTQSPTHLIKTRGQQVTLRCSPKSGHDTVSWYQQALGQGPQFIFQYYEEEERQRGNFPDRFSGHQFPNYSSELNVNALLLGDSALYLCASSRGSVNQPQHFGDGTRLSIL.

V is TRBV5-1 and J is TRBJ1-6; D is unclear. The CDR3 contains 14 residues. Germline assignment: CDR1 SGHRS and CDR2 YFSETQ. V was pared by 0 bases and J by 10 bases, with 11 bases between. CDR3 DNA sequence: TGCGCCAGCAGCTTGGACGGTGAGAACTCACCCCTCCACTTT. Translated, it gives CASSLDGENSPLHF.

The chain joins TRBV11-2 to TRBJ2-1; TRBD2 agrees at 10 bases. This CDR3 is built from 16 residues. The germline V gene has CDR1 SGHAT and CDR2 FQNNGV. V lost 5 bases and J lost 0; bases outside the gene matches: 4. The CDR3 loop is CASSHSGGSSYNEQFF. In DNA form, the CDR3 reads TGTGCCAGCAGCCATAGCGGGGGGAGCTCCTACAATGAGCAGTTCTTC.

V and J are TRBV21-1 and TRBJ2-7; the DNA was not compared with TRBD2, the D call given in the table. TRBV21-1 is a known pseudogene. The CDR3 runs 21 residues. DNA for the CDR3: TGTGCCAGCAGCAAATCGGTTGGTTGGGGGGTGAGAAATGGGCACTCCTACGAGCAGTACTTC. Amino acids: CASSKSVGWGVRNGHSYEQYF.

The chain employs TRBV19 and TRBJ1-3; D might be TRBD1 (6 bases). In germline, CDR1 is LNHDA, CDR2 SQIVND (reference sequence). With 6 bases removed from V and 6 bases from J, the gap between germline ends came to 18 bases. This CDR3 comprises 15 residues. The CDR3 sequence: CASSETTGGVNTIYF. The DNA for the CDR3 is TGTGCCAGTAGCGAGACGACAGGCGGAGTAAACACCATATATTTT.

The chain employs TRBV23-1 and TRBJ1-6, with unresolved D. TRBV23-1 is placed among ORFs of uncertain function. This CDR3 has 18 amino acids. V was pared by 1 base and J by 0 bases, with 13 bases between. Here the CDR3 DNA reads TGCGCCAGCAGTCAATTGGTTTGCCGTAGCTCCTATAATTCACCCCTCCACTTT. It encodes CASSQLVCRSSYNSPLHF.